These 24 T cell receptor beta chains originate from one sample sequenced in a study of CD8 T cell repertoires and HIV-1 epitope variants. Their recognized antigens are unknown. Assay used: immunoSEQ multiplex PCR; TCRdb lists only in-frame clones, some missing. This sample carries 5,500 to 7,000 clones, roughly 64% of them seen once, and the ten largest clones take around two fifths. Sequencing was carried out using cultured CD8+ T cells derived from PBMCs. The receptor set was obtained from a male donor with HIV.

The chain uses TRBV11-2 and TRBJ1-2; the D is unclear. Trimming removed 5 bases from V and 0 bases from J, with 16 bases in between. The CDR3 spans 16 residues. Germline V gene lookup returns CDR1 SGHAT and CDR2 FQNNGV. The CDR3 reads CASSLQSTRANYGYTF. The DNA for the CDR3 is TGTGCCAGCAGCCTCCAAAGTACGCGCGCTAACTATGGCTACACCTTC. Combining the CDR3 with reference TRBV11-2 and TRBJ1-2 gives the whole variable domain EAGVAQSPRYKIIEKRQSVAFWCNPISGHATLYWYQQILGQGPKLLIQFQNNGVVDDSQLPKDRFSAERLKGVDSTLKIQPAKLEDSAVYLCASSLQSTRANYGYTFGSGTRLTVV.

The gene calls are TRBV2 and TRBJ1-5; perhaps TRBD1 as D (6 bases). This CDR3 region has 15 residues. V was trimmed by 6 bases and J by 5 bases, leaving 17 bases between them. CDR1 is SNHLY and CDR2 is FYNNEI in the germline V gene. The chain's CDR3 is CASRGTRGVDQPQHF. The DNA for the CDR3 is TGTGCCAGCAGAGGGACACGGGGAGTCGATCAGCCCCAGCATTTT.

This clone was seen more than once but under ten times. The chain couples TRBV9 to TRBJ1-4, with a possible D match to TRBD1 (5 bases). There are 15 residues in the CDR3. Between the trimmed V and J ends, which lost 0 bases and 2 bases, there was a span of 8 bases. Germline-derived CDR1 and CDR2 are SGDLS and YYNGEE. CDR3 nucleotides: TGTGCCAGCAGCGTAGGAGGGGCGACTAATGAAAAACTGTTTTTT. Residues: CASSVGGATNEKLFF.

Comments on this clone: In the same sample, other DNA sequences code for this CDR3. The chain has TRBV11-3 and TRBJ2-1; either TRBD1 or TRBD2 may supply D (5 bases each). The CDR3 is made up of 14 amino acids. Per the germline V gene, CDR1 is SGHNT and CDR2 is YENEEA. V gave up 4 bases and J gave up 6 bases, with 13 bases separating them. CDR3 amino acids: CASSSRWGFNEQFF. The CDR3 bases are TGTGCCAGCAGCTCCCGTTGGGGGTTCAATGAGCAGTTCTTC.

The chain joins TRBV9 to TRBJ1-2, with 8 bases aligning to TRBD1. V dropped 3 bases and J dropped 10; count of bases not matched to a gene: 17. CDR1 and CDR2 (germline): SGDLS, YYNGEE. This CDR3 is built from 16 residues. This CDR3 reads CASSAPSRGLEENYTF. CDR3 nucleotide sequence: TGTGCCAGCAGCGCACCCTCCAGGGGGCTCGAGGAAAACTACACCTTC.

The chain employs TRBV15 and TRBJ1-5; possibly TRBD1 for D (5 bases). The V gene's germline CDR1 is LNHNV and CDR2 YYDKDF (reference sequence). Trimming removed 0 bases from V and 7 bases from J, with 13 bases in between. The CDR3 contains 15 residues. This CDR3 reads CATSRDWGRDQPQHF. The CDR3 DNA follows: TGTGCCACCAGCAGAGATTGGGGGAGGGACCAGCCCCAGCATTTT.

V is TRBV25-1 and J is TRBJ2-2; tentatively, D is TRBD2 (6 bases). V lost 2 bases and J lost 1, with 11 bases in between. The germline V gene encodes CDR1 MGHDK and CDR2 SYGVNS. This CDR3 is built from 16 residues. CDR3 amino acids: CASSEVGLQNTGELFF. The DNA of the CDR3 is TGTGCCAGCAGTGAAGTGGGACTGCAGAACACCGGGGAGCTGTTTTTT.

This clone turned up a few times. The chain employs TRBV6-5 and TRBJ2-1; D remains ambiguous. The germline V and J ends were trimmed by 6 bases and 7 bases, with 19 bases remaining between them. This CDR3 is built from 15 residues. Germline V gives CDR1 MNHEY, CDR2 SVGAGI. The CDR3 sequence is CASRPSRTATNEQFF. For the CDR3, the DNA is TGTGCCAGCAGGCCGTCCAGAACGGCCACTAATGAGCAGTTCTTC.

The chain carries TRBV15 and TRBJ1-5; maybe TRBD1 (5 bases). Germline V gene lookup returns CDR1 LNHNV and CDR2 YYDKDF (reference sequence). The CDR3 is 15 amino acids. V shed 0 bases and J shed 7 bases, with 13 bases lying between them. The DNA for the CDR3 is TGTGCCACCAGCAGAGATAAAGGGGAGCGACAGCCCCAGCATTTT. Translated, it gives CATSRDKGERQPQHF.

The chain employs TRBV19 and TRBJ1-5, with 7 bases lining up with TRBD1. Germline V gene data show CDR1 as LNHDA and CDR2 as SQIVND (reference sequence). J lost 2 bases, V lost 0 bases, and 7 bases had no gene match. The CDR3 totals 17 residues. The DNA for the CDR3 is TGTGCCAGTAGTATAGAACTACGACAGGGTGGCAATCAGCCCCAGCATTTT. The encoded protein is CASSIELRQGGNQPQHF.

V usage is TRBV28 and J usage is TRBJ2-1; a weak D match, TRBD2 (5 bases). The V end lost 2 bases, the J end lost 1 base, and 9 bases lay between the germline ends. The germline gives CDR1 MDHEN, CDR2 SYDVKM. The CDR3 runs to 15 residues. The CDR3 DNA follows: TGTGCCAGCAGTTTAGTCGGGGAGTCCTACAATGAGCAGTTCTTC. Translated: CASSLVGESYNEQFF.

This chain links TRBV7-3 with TRBJ2-2, with 9 bases lining up with TRBD2. V was clipped by 5 bases and J by 3 bases; unmatched bases: 1. CDR1 is SGHTA, CDR2 FQGTGA, per germline. This CDR3 contains 14 residues. CDR3 coding DNA: TGTGCCAGCAGCCGACTAGCGGACACCGGGGAGCTGTTTTTT. It codes for CASSRLADTGELFF. The whole variable domain, filled in from reference TRBV7-3 and TRBJ2-2, reads GAGVSQTPSNKVTEKGKYVELRCDPISGHTALYWYRQSLGQGPEFLIYFQGTGAADDSGLPNDRFFAVRPEGSVSTLKIQRTERGDSAVYLCASSRLADTGELFFGEGSRLTVL.

The genes are TRBV19 and TRBJ2-7; 11 bases are shared with TRBD1. CDR1 is LNHDA and CDR2 is SQIVND in the germline V gene (reference sequence). J lost 4 bases, V lost 5 bases, and 4 bases had no gene match. The CDR3 is 14 residues long. CDR3 region: CASSARDRGYEQYF. CDR3 DNA sequence: TGTGCCAGTAGTGCCCGGGACAGGGGGTACGAGCAGTACTTC.

This clone was observed a single time. The rearrangement joins TRBV28 to TRBJ2-7; D is undetermined. V was trimmed by 5 bases and J by 3 bases, leaving 5 bases between them. Germline V gene data show CDR1 as MDHEN and CDR2 as SYDVKM. The CDR3 spans 11 residues. The CDR3, as DNA: TGTGCCAGCAGTCTGAACTACGAGCAGTACTTC. Protein: CASSLNYEQYF.

This clone has a handful of counts. In DNA form, the CDR3 reads TGTGCCAGCAGCGAAACCGGGACGGGCTCCTACGAGCAGTACTTC. Amino acids: CASSETGTGSYEQYF. The gene calls are TRBV28 and TRBJ2-7; D is tentatively TRBD1 or TRBD2 (5 bases each). Per the germline V gene, CDR1 is MDHEN and CDR2 is SYDVKM. V was cut by 6 bases and J by 0 bases, with 15 bases left in between. CDR3 length equals 15 residues.

The V call is TRBV4-3, the J call TRBJ2-2; D call uncertain. CDR1 is LGHNA and CDR2 is YSLEER in the germline V gene. V lost 0 bases and J 1 base, leaving 3 bases between the germline ends. CDR3 length: 14 amino acids. CDR3 loop: CASSQDGNTGELFF. CDR3 nucleotides: TGCGCCAGCAGCCAAGATGGGAACACCGGGGAGCTGTTTTTT.

This sequence joins TRBV9 and TRBJ2-1; a possible D gene is TRBD1 (5 bases). The V gene lost 0 bases and the J gene lost 6 bases, with 7 bases spanning the gap. The germline V gene has CDR1 SGDLS and CDR2 YYNGEE. The CDR3 length is 13 residues. CDR3 nucleotide sequence: TGTGCCAGCAGCGTAGGACAGAGCAATGAGCAGTTCTTC. Its translation is CASSVGQSNEQFF. The full variable domain, its missing parts supplied by reference TRBV9 and TRBJ2-1, is DSGVTQTPKHLITATGQRVTLRCSPRSGDLSVYWYQQSLDQGLQFLIQYYNGEERAKGNILERFSAQQFPDLHSELNLSSLELGDSALYFCASSVGQSNEQFFGPGTRLTVL.

In this sample, this clone turned up a few times. This chain connects TRBV5-4 to TRBJ1-2; D unclear. Germline V gene lookup returns CDR1 SGHNT and CDR2 YYREEE (reference sequence). The CDR3 extends over 16 amino acids. Trimming left V 4 bases short and J 3 bases short, with 19 bases between. Here the CDR3 reads CASSPWPVELDYGYTF. CDR3 nucleotide sequence: TGTGCCAGCAGCCCTTGGCCGGTAGAATTGGACTATGGCTACACCTTC.

Within the sample, this clone is medium-sized. The chain combines TRBV27 with TRBJ1-6; 8 bases match TRBD1. CDR3 length: 16 residues. Trimming at V came to 6 bases and at J to 5 bases, leaving 9 bases not matched to a gene. Germline loops: CDR1 MNHEY, CDR2 SMNVEV (reference sequence). Here the CDR3 reads CASSRTSRGHNSPLHF. The DNA of the CDR3 is TGTGCCAGCAGCAGGACTAGCAGGGGGCATAATTCACCCCTCCACTTT.

This clone was seen only a few times. The rearrangement joins TRBV5-8 to TRBJ2-7, with D uncertain. Trimming took off 1 base at V and 3 bases at J, with 8 bases between the two ends. Germline lookup yields CDR1 SGHTS and CDR2 YDEGEE. This CDR3 is 13 amino acids long. The CDR3 coding sequence is TGTGCCAGCAGCTTGAAAGACGACTACGAGCAGTACTTC. This codes for CASSLKDDYEQYF.

This rearrangement joins TRBV25-1 to TRBJ2-3; D is unresolved. The germline CDR1 and CDR2 sequences are MGHDK and SYGVNS. Trimming left V 1 base short and J 4 bases short, with 0 bases between. This CDR3 contains 11 residues. CDR3 in amino acids: CASSESDTQYF. CDR3 bases: TGTGCCAGCAGTGAATCAGATACGCAGTATTTT.

The rearrangement uses TRBV28 and TRBJ2-1; 14 nucleotides match TRBD2. The CDR3 covers 19 residues. V lost 2 bases and J lost 8; bases outside the gene matches: 14. From germline, CDR1 is MDHEN and CDR2 SYDVKM. DNA for the CDR3: TGTGCCAGCAGTTTAGAGGGACTAGCGGGAGAGGGGGCAGGGGATGAGCAGTTCTTC. It codes for CASSLEGLAGEGAGDEQFF.

The table lists this clone with a few counts. V is TRBV11-2 and J is TRBJ2-2; D unclear. V shed 5 bases and J shed 0 bases, with 7 bases lying between them. This CDR3 contains 14 residues. Germline CDR1 is SGHAT and CDR2 is FQNNGV. The CDR3 here is CASSVTANTGELFF. The CDR3 nucleotides read TGTGCCAGCAGCGTAACAGCGAACACCGGGGAGCTGTTTTTT. Drawing the rest from reference TRBV11-2 and TRBJ2-2, the complete variable domain is EAGVAQSPRYKIIEKRQSVAFWCNPISGHATLYWYQQILGQGPKLLIQFQNNGVVDDSQLPKDRFSAERLKGVDSTLKIQPAKLEDSAVYLCASSVTANTGELFFGEGSRLTVL.

The V and J genes are TRBV5-6 and TRBJ2-6; D not certain. The V end was cut by 3 bases, the J end by 0 bases, with 16 bases between. The germline gives CDR1 SGHDT, CDR2 YYEEEE. This CDR3 comprises 18 residues. The CDR3 DNA follows: TGTGCCAGCAGCTCAACAAAGGACGGTCGCTCTGGGGCCAACGTCCTGACTTTC. Translating it yields CASSSTKDGRSGANVLTF.